The clone carrying this T cell receptor (beta chain) was detected a few times. Its target is unknown. This record comes from a study of T-cell reconstitution after alpha-beta-depleted transplantation in children. Notes on the study in general: Expanded clones from the graft, numbering several hundred, reportedly supplied alpha-beta T cells about two months after transplant. Surviving recipient cells, namely T cells and thymic progenitors, were the source of high day-60 TCRbeta diversity in some patients.

With 0 bases removed from V and 2 bases from J, the gap between germline ends came to 12 bases. This CDR3 is 15 amino acids long. Germline assignment: CDR1 SGHRS and CDR2 YFSETQ. Preparation of the TCRbeta library involved a method that used unique molecular identifiers. MiXCR, run by TCRdb on the PCR reads, gives a single entry per CDR3 protein. There are about 98,000 distinct CDR3 sequences in the sample; about 22% occur only once, and about 20% lies in the top ten. The sample was PBMCs, taken before TCRalphabeta/CD19-depleted stem cell transplant. The V call is TRBV5-1, the J call TRBJ2-7, with D possibly being TRBD2 (6 bases). The TCR sequence derives from a boy between 2 and 10 years old with acute lymphoblastic leukemia, due to receive a stem cell transplant. CDR3 in DNA: TGCGCCAGCAGCTTGGCGGGGGTAGAAACCTACGAGCAGTACTTC. Residues: CASSLAGVETYEQYF.